This record looks at one T cell receptor beta chain sequence and its context. Its cognate antigen is unknown. This entry is derived from a study of identifying expanded T cells in peripheral blood. Study observations and caveats: Variance in clone template counts between roughly 2-week samples significantly increased with total template count across all healthy donors.

The CDR3 sequence is 15 residues long. From germline, CDR1 is ENHRY and CDR2 SYGVKD. V lost 6 bases and J lost 8, with 22 bases in between. Clones were sequenced by immunoSEQ multiplex PCR, and TCRdb holds only the in-frame ones, with some missing. Here the sample spans 45,000 to 75,000 clones, about 83% being singletons. The source is a person aged 18 to 75 in good health. Material: blood. The genes are TRBV10-3 and TRBJ1-2; D gene uncertain. The CDR3 protein is CAIREGSRKVRGYTF. DNA for the CDR3: TGTGCCATCAGAGAGGGTTCCCGCAAGGTTCGAGGCTACACCTTC.